The 19 T cell receptor beta chains presented below share a single source sample, sequenced in a study of T cells in Graves' hyperthyroidism and ophthalmopathy. TCR beta CDR3 sequences were amplified from RNA transcripts. HTBI primers were the set used in a first-round RT-PCR of the TCR CDR3. TCRdb processed the multiplex PCR reads anew with MiXCR; each CDR3 protein has one entry. The sample lists approximately 590,000 distinct CDR3 sequences; 15% to 18% were seen once. What was sequenced was blood. These receptors were collected from a woman aged 25 to 39 with Graves' hyperthyroidism.

In its sample, this clonotype was seen many times. The CDR3 DNA reads as TGTGCCAGCAGCCGAGGGTCGGGACAGGGCAATGAGCAGTTCTTC. The encoded protein is CASSRGSGQGNEQFF. The rearrangement links TRBV11-2 to TRBJ2-1; 9 nucleotides line up with TRBD1. The length of the CDR3 is 15 residues. The germline CDR1 and CDR2 sequences are SGHAT and FQNNGV. V dropped 5 bases and J dropped 6; count of bases not matched to a gene: 8.

This clonotype was seen a handful of times. This chain joins TRBV20-1 and TRBJ2-7, with D unclear. This CDR3 contains 15 residues. Germline assignment: CDR1 DFQATT and CDR2 SNEGSKA (reference sequence). Deletions cut 0 bases from V and 2 bases from J, with 14 bases between. CDR3: CSARDMGTVTYEQYF. The CDR3 DNA is TGCAGTGCTAGAGATATGGGCACGGTTACCTACGAGCAGTACTTC.

The sample holds a few counts of this clonotype. The gene calls are TRBV28 and TRBJ2-5; 8 positions agree with TRBD2. J lost 10 bases, V lost 8 bases, and 12 bases had no gene match. The CDR3 spans 13 residues. Germline V gene data show CDR1 as MDHEN and CDR2 as SYDVKM. CDR3 DNA sequence: TGTGCCAGCGGGCGGGAGGTTAAGGACGACCAGTACTTC. Residues: CASGREVKDDQYF. Drawing the rest from reference TRBV28 and TRBJ2-5, the complete variable domain is DVKVTQSSRYLVKRTGEKVFLECVQDMDHENMFWYRQDPGLGLRLIYFSYDVKMKEKGDIPEGYSVSREKKERFSLILESASTNQTSMYLCASGREVKDDQYFGPGTRLLVL.

This clonotype was counted many times. The V and J genes are TRBV18 and TRBJ1-1, with 11 bases identical to TRBD1. Germline V lookup: CDR1 KGHSH, CDR2 LQKENI. J was trimmed by 8 bases and V by 1 base; bases with no gene match: 3. This CDR3 has 14 residues. This CDR3 reads CASSPRDRGFEAFF. CDR3 sequence (DNA): TGTGCCAGCTCACCACGGGACAGGGGGTTCGAAGCTTTCTTT.

As DNA, the CDR3 is TGCGCCAGCAGCCTAGCCCCTGGGGAGCTGTTTTTT. This encodes CASSLAPGELFF. This chain uses TRBV5-1 with TRBJ2-2, with a possible D match to TRBD2 (5 bases). Between the trimmed V and J ends, which lost 4 bases and 8 bases, there was a span of 9 bases. The germline gives CDR1 SGHRS, CDR2 YFSETQ. The CDR3 is made up of 12 amino acids.

There are many counts of this clonotype. The chain is built from TRBV13 and TRBJ2-2; 12 nucleotides agree with TRBD2. V dropped 1 base and J dropped 4; count of bases not matched to a gene: 7. CDR1 and CDR2 from the germline V gene are PRHDT and FYEKMQ (reference sequence). The CDR3 length is 18 residues. CDR3 residues: CASSLVLAGGPGTGELFF. The CDR3 bases are TGTGCCAGCAGCTTAGTCCTAGCGGGAGGGCCTGGCACCGGGGAGCTGTTTTTT.

The chain combines TRBV10-2 with TRBJ2-7; no clear D. The germline V and J ends were trimmed by 2 bases and 5 bases, with 4 bases remaining between them. The CDR3 has 11 residues. CDR1 is WSHSY and CDR2 is SAAADI in the germline V gene. For the CDR3, the DNA is TGCGCCAGCAGTGAGGCGAACGAGCAGTACTTC. Amino acids: CASSEANEQYF.

The chain combines TRBV2 with TRBJ2-3; the match to TRBD2 covers 14 bases. V trimming: 6 bases; J trimming: 4 bases; junction bases outside the gene matches: 6. The CDR3 extends over 16 amino acids. Germline V CDR1 and CDR2: SNHLY, FYNNEI. CDR3 nucleotide sequence: TGTGCCAGCAGAAGACTAGCGGGAGGGACCGCAGATACGCAGTATTTT. This sequence encodes CASRRLAGGTADTQYF.

The V gene is TRBV27, the J gene TRBJ1-1; tentative D call: TRBD1 (6 bases). V lost 5 bases and J 5 bases, leaving 12 bases between the germline ends. CDR1 MNHEY and CDR2 SMNVEV come from the germline V gene (reference sequence). CDR3 length: 13 residues. This CDR3 is CASSPDSRTEAFF. CDR3 bases: TGTGCCAGCAGTCCGGACAGCCGTACTGAAGCTTTCTTT.

This clonotype has just a few counts. The chain is built from TRBV19 and TRBJ2-5; the match to TRBD1 covers 7 bases. J gave up 5 bases and V 4 bases, and 7 bases lay outside the gene matches. Germline-derived CDR1 and CDR2 are LNHDA and SQIVND (reference sequence). The CDR3 spans 14 residues. The CDR3 protein is CASSTGQLLETQYF. The CDR3 coding sequence is TGTGCCAGTAGTACGGGACAGCTGTTGGAGACCCAGTACTTC.

The genes are TRBV20-1 and TRBJ2-7; 7 bases align to TRBD1. In germline, CDR1 is DFQATT, CDR2 SNEGSKA (reference sequence). V lost 6 bases, J lost 3 bases, and 20 bases stayed unmatched. This CDR3 is built from 17 residues. The CDR3 sequence is CSAFTGEPKGPFYEQYF. The CDR3 region has the DNA TGCAGTGCGTTTACAGGGGAACCTAAAGGGCCCTTCTACGAGCAGTACTTC.

The V and J genes are TRBV12-3 or TRBV12-4 and TRBJ1-1; D not certain. CDR3 size: 19 residues. V was pared by 2 bases and J by 2 bases, with 24 bases between. The CDR3 DNA reads as TGTGCCAGCAGTTTAAGTCGGATCCTCGACCCGATCGGAAACACTGAAGCTTTCTTT. This codes for CASSLSRILDPIGNTEAFF.

This clonotype was observed at least ten times. The V call is TRBV20-1, the J call TRBJ2-5; D is uncertain. Trimming took 0 bases from V and 1 from J, leaving 12 bases between them. The CDR3 has 15 amino acids. Germline CDR1 is DFQATT and CDR2 is SNEGSKA (reference sequence). CDR3 sequence reads: CSARDGRRSQETQYF. The CDR3 bases are TGCAGTGCTAGAGATGGAAGGCGAAGCCAAGAGACCCAGTACTTC.

In the case of this clonotype: One base away lies a much larger clone, so this may be a sequencing read error. This is likely a read error, given that the CDR3 carries no conserved phenylalanine or tryptophan at its end. The CDR3 sequence: CASSFDTGSYEQYL. The DNA of the CDR3 is TGTGCCAGCAGCTTCGACACCGGATCCTACGAGCAGTACCTC. The J gene is TRBJ2-7, the V gene TRBV7-2; no firm D call. There are 14 residues in the CDR3. V was clipped by 3 bases and J by 1 base, with 10 bases between them. From germline, CDR1 is SGHTA and CDR2 FQGNSA.

Many counts were recorded for this clonotype. The chain carries TRBV20-1 and TRBJ2-3, with 10 nucleotides matching TRBD2. The CDR3 extends over 15 amino acids. V shed 6 bases and J 2 bases; nucleotides not matched to a gene: 8. From germline, CDR1 is DFQATT and CDR2 SNEGSKA (reference sequence). The CDR3 DNA sequence: TGCAGTGCGGGGACTAGCGCTTTTATCACAGATACGCAGTATTTT. It yields the protein CSAGTSAFITDTQYF.

The chain uses TRBV19 and TRBJ1-4; D perhaps matches TRBD1 (6 bases). In germline, CDR1 is LNHDA, CDR2 SQIVND (reference sequence). With 6 bases removed from V and 5 bases from J, the gap between germline ends came to 19 bases. This CDR3 is 16 amino acids long. CDR3 sequence reads: CASSTRRQERNEKLFF. The CDR3 DNA reads TGTGCCAGTAGCACACGAAGACAGGAAAGAAATGAAAAACTGTTTTTT. Full variable domain (outside the CDR3, taken from reference TRBV19 and TRBJ1-4): DGGITQSPKYLFRKEGQNVTLSCEQNLNHDAMYWYRQDPGQGLRLIYYSQIVNDFQKGDIAEGYSVSREKKESFPLTVTSAQKNPTAFYLCASSTRRQERNEKLFFGSGTQLSVL.

Many counts were recorded for this clonotype. The chain links TRBV7-9 to TRBJ2-1, with 9 bases fitting TRBD1. CDR1 is SEHNR, CDR2 FQNEAQ, per germline (reference sequence). J lost 3 bases, V lost 3 bases, and 15 bases had no gene match. The CDR3 is 19 amino acids. The CDR3 reads CASSFTTGKQGAVYNEQFF. DNA for the CDR3: TGTGCCAGCAGCTTTACAACGGGTAAACAGGGGGCGGTCTACAATGAGCAGTTCTTC.

V is TRBV10-3 and J is TRBJ2-7; TRBD2 matches at 10 bases. V lost 1 base, J lost 3 bases, and 9 bases stayed unmatched. The CDR3 is made up of 17 amino acids. Germline-derived CDR1 and CDR2 are ENHRY and SYGVKD. CDR3 DNA sequence: TGTGCCATCAGTGAGTGGGGGACTAGCGTGGTGATCTACGAGCAGTACTTC. This sequence encodes CAISEWGTSVVIYEQYF.

This clonotype was detected ten times or more. The rearrangement uses TRBV13 and TRBJ2-7; D not resolved. The length of the CDR3 is 11 residues. V lost 5 bases, J lost 3 bases, and 5 bases lay in between. Per the germline V gene, CDR1 is PRHDT and CDR2 is FYEKMQ (reference sequence). Here the CDR3 reads CASSPFYEQYF. Written as DNA, the CDR3 is TGTGCCAGCAGCCCGTTCTACGAGCAGTACTTC.